These 31 T cell receptor beta chains were sequenced from one sample in a study of control samples from healthy donors and cancer patients (TCRdb year 2020). Receptor amplification or capture employed the immunoSEQ multiplex PCR assay. TCRdb stores this immuneACCESS table with in-frame sequences only. Part of the clones is absent; in the studies checked, under half of the shortfall reflects unresolved V genes, and no reason is known for the rest. The sample contains around 100,000 clones, around 90% of them found a single time. 3% of the sample is taken by the ten largest. Material: blood. The receptor source for this set is a human donor in good health. The donor label of this sample is uncertain.

This rearrangement joins TRBV6-4 to TRBJ1-5; D is uncertain. Germline CDR1 MRHNA, CDR2 SNTAGT. The CDR3 loop spans 15 amino acids. The V and J ends lost 10 bases and 0 bases respectively, with 16 bases between them. CDR3 residues: CAINVTAHSNQPQHF. The CDR3 DNA sequence: TGTGCCATCAACGTCACGGCCCATAGCAATCAGCCCCAGCATTTT.

The table lists this clone with a count of one. The genes are TRBV9 and TRBJ2-2, with TRBD1 identical over 8 bases. The CDR3 extends over 17 amino acids. Trimming cost V 4 bases and J 0 bases; bases outside gene matches: 8. The germline gives CDR1 SGDLS, CDR2 YYNGEE. In DNA, the CDR3 is TGTGCCAGCAGCCCCTTCTCAGGGGGCGCGAACACCGGGGAGCTGTTTTTT. This codes for CASSPFSGGANTGELFF.

This clone was seen once. The J gene is TRBJ2-3, the V gene TRBV18, with 10 bases matching TRBD1. Germline CDR1 and CDR2: KGHSH and LQKENI. V lost 3 bases to trimming and J lost 4 bases; unmatched junction nucleotides: 4. The CDR3 extends over 15 amino acids. CDR3 sequence reads: CASSPTGGDPDTQYF. DNA of the CDR3: TGTGCCAGCTCACCGACAGGGGGCGACCCAGATACGCAGTATTTT.

Only one count was recorded for this clone. The V gene is TRBV29-1, the J gene TRBJ2-1; TRBD2 agrees at 11 bases. This CDR3 is 15 amino acids long. Germline values: CDR1 SQVTM, CDR2 ANQGSEA. DNA for the CDR3: TGCAGTTTCACCGGGACTAGCGGAGCCTACAATGAGCAGTTCTTC. Its translation: CSFTGTSGAYNEQFF.

The chain joins TRBV13 to TRBJ2-4; 10 positions agree with TRBD1. The CDR3 runs to 15 residues. From germline, CDR1 is PRHDT and CDR2 FYEKMQ (reference sequence). V was pared by 5 bases and J by 6 bases, with 7 bases of the junction left unmatched. CDR3 region: CASSTLGQGGNIQYF. CDR3 bases: TGTGCCAGCAGCACTTTAGGACAGGGGGGAAACATTCAGTACTTC. Supplemented by reference TRBV13 and TRBJ2-4, the full variable domain reads AAGVIQSPRHLIKEKRETATLKCYPIPRHDTVYWYQQGPGQDPQFLISFYEKMQSDKGSIPDRFSAQQFSDYHSELNMSSLELGDSALYFCASSTLGQGGNIQYFGAGTRLSVL.

CDR3 in DNA: TGTGCCAGTAGTATCGTTAATACAGACAGGGGAGCTTTCTTT. The encoded protein is CASSIVNTDRGAFF. The V and J genes are TRBV19 and TRBJ1-1; TRBD1 aligns across 8 bases. The CDR3 runs to 14 residues. Germline CDR1 and CDR2: LNHDA and SQIVND (reference sequence). Trimming took 3 bases from V and 10 from J; bases not matched to a gene: 10.

This sequence joins TRBV29-1 and TRBJ1-3; 7 bases agree with TRBD1. V trimming: 7 bases; J trimming: 2 bases; junction bases outside the gene matches: 5. Germline CDR1 and CDR2: SQVTM and ANQGSEA. The CDR3 is 13 amino acids. CDR3 coding DNA: TGCAGCGCCCATGACAGGGCTGGAAACACCATATATTTT. Its translation is CSAHDRAGNTIYF.

This rearrangement joins TRBV2 to TRBJ2-7; possibly TRBD1 for D (6 bases). The CDR3 length is 12 residues. Per germline, CDR1 SNHLY and CDR2 FYNNEI. Trimming pared 4 bases from V and 2 bases from J, leaving 6 bases between. The CDR3 loop reads CASSGQAYEQYF. The CDR3 nucleotides are TGTGCCAGCAGTGGACAGGCCTACGAGCAGTACTTC.

The rearrangement links TRBV19 to TRBJ1-2; D remains unclear. V lost 6 bases and J 2 bases, leaving 13 bases between the germline ends. Germline CDR1 and CDR2: LNHDA and SQIVND (reference sequence). This CDR3 is built from 14 residues. The CDR3 region has the DNA TGTGCCAGTAGGACCCTCACGGGAAACTATGGCTACACCTTC. Translated, it gives CASRTLTGNYGYTF. Combining the CDR3 with reference TRBV19 and TRBJ1-2 gives the whole variable domain DGGITQSPKYLFRKEGQNVTLSCEQNLNHDAMYWYRQDPGQGLRLIYYSQIVNDFQKGDIAEGYSVSREKKESFPLTVTSAQKNPTAFYLCASRTLTGNYGYTFGSGTRLTVV.

The chain carries TRBV6-1 and TRBJ2-5, with a tentative D call TRBD2 (6 bases). Trimming stripped 3 bases from V and 0 bases from J, with 11 bases between. CDR1 is MNHNS and CDR2 is SASEGT in the germline V gene. The CDR3 totals 15 residues. This CDR3 reads CASSDISGHQETQYF. The CDR3 DNA follows: TGTGCCAGCAGTGATATTAGCGGCCACCAAGAGACCCAGTACTTC.

The chain links TRBV28 to TRBJ1-5; possibly TRBD1 for D (5 bases). Per germline, CDR1 MDHEN and CDR2 SYDVKM. CDR3 length: 15 residues. V was clipped by 2 bases and J by 2 bases, with 10 bases between them. The CDR3 here is CASSLQGPGNQPQHF. For the CDR3, the DNA is TGTGCCAGCAGTTTACAGGGTCCGGGCAATCAGCCCCAGCATTTT.

The chain carries TRBV6-2 or TRBV6-3 and TRBJ2-5; D remains unclear. Between the trimmed V and J ends, which lost 4 bases and 3 bases, there was a span of 3 bases. This CDR3 comprises 11 residues. CDR1 MNHEY and CDR2 SVGEGT come from the germline V gene. The CDR3 loop reads CASSSKETQYF. The CDR3 DNA follows: TGTGCCAGCAGTTCGAAAGAGACCCAGTACTTC.

This clone occurred once. CDR3 DNA sequence: TGTGCCAGCAGTGAGACAAAAGGGAGCTACAATGAGCAGTTCTTC. Translation: CASSETKGSYNEQFF. The chain couples TRBV2 to TRBJ2-1; tentatively, D is TRBD2 (5 bases). The CDR3 has 15 residues. Germline lookup yields CDR1 SNHLY and CDR2 FYNNEI. The V gene lost 3 bases and the J gene lost 3 bases, with 12 bases spanning the gap.

The V call is TRBV7-2, the J call TRBJ2-1; D gene ambiguous. This CDR3 is 13 amino acids long. V lost 4 bases, J lost 6 bases, and 10 bases lay in between. Germline V lookup: CDR1 SGHTA, CDR2 FQGNSA. The CDR3 DNA follows: TGTGCCAGCAGCTCCTACACCCGCAATGAGCAGTTCTTC. Translated, it gives CASSSYTRNEQFF. Together with reference TRBV7-2 and TRBJ2-1, the CDR3 gives the full variable domain: GAGVSQSPSNKVTEKGKDVELRCDPISGHTALYWYRQSLGQGLEFLIYFQGNSAPDKSGLPSDRFSAERTGGSVSTLTIQRTQQEDSAVYLCASSSYTRNEQFFGPGTRLTVL.

The chain carries TRBV15 and TRBJ2-5; D is possibly TRBD2 (7 bases). The length of the CDR3 is 17 residues. Germline loops: CDR1 LNHNV, CDR2 YYDKDF (reference sequence). Trimming removed 3 bases at V and 6 bases at J, with 23 bases between. CDR3 bases: TGTGCCACCAGCAGGCTACTCCTGGACGAGGGGGGGAAGACCCAGTACTTC. Protein sequence: CATSRLLLDEGGKTQYF.

This clone is a singleton in its sample. The gene calls are TRBV5-1 and TRBJ2-7, with a weak D call TRBD1 (5 bases). Trimming took 0 bases from V and 3 from J, leaving 16 bases between them. Germline V gene lookup returns CDR1 SGHRS and CDR2 YFSETQ. The CDR3 length is 16 residues. CDR3 bases: TGCGCCAGCAGCTTGGAAACGCCAGGGATGTACTACGAGCAGTACTTC. Its translation is CASSLETPGMYYEQYF.

This rearrangement joins TRBV5-8 to TRBJ2-2, with D unclear. CDR3 length: 15 residues. In germline, CDR1 is SGHTS, CDR2 YDEGEE. Between the trimmed V and J ends, which lost 0 bases and 1 base, there was a span of 7 bases. The CDR3 bases are TGTGCCAGCAGCTTGGAGAAATGGAACACCGGGGAGCTGTTTTTT. Translating it yields CASSLEKWNTGELFF.

This chain joins TRBV3-1 (or the pseudogene TRBV3-2) and TRBJ2-1, with D perhaps matching TRBD2 (7 bases). Germline V gene sequence: CDR1 LGHDT, CDR2 YNNKEL (reference sequence). V lost 4 bases to trimming and J lost 0 bases, with 28 bases between them. This CDR3 has 21 amino acids. The CDR3 here is CASSPDYSGGTPSSSYNEQFF. The CDR3 coding sequence is TGTGCCAGCAGCCCAGATTATTCGGGGGGCACACCATCGAGCTCCTACAATGAGCAGTTCTTC.

The chain is built from TRBV5-8 and TRBJ1-6; D is perhaps TRBD1 (6 bases). CDR1 and CDR2 from the germline V gene are SGHTS and YDEGEE. Trimming shortened V by 6 bases and J by 6 bases, and 16 bases separated the two germline ends. This CDR3 spans 15 amino acids. The DNA of the CDR3 is TGTGCCAGCACCCACCTCGGGGGCGCTAATTCACCCCTCCACTTT. This gives the protein CASTHLGGANSPLHF. Full variable domain (rest looked up from reference TRBV5-8 and TRBJ1-6): EAGVTQSPTHLIKTRGQQATLRCSPISGHTSVYWYQQALGLGLQFLLWYDEGEERNRGNFPPRFSGRQFPNYSSELNVNALELEDSALYLCASTHLGGANSPLHFGNGTRLTVT.

This clone has a single count. V and J are TRBV28 and TRBJ2-5; a possible D gene is TRBD1 (5 bases). CDR3 length equals 19 residues. V shed 2 bases and J shed 3 bases, with 25 bases lying between them. The germline gives CDR1 MDHEN, CDR2 SYDVKM. CDR3 bases: TGTGCCAGCAGTTTACAGGGCGCTTCATACTCCAATTGGGAAGAGACCCAGTACTTC. Translated, it gives CASSLQGASYSNWEETQYF.

The genes are TRBV6-2 or TRBV6-3 and TRBJ2-3, with unresolved D. Germline loops: CDR1 MNHEY, CDR2 SVGEGT. CDR3 size: 16 residues. With 2 bases removed from V and 5 bases from J, the gap between germline ends came to 17 bases. The CDR3: CASSYDYGRVGDTQYF. The CDR3 nucleotides read TGTGCCAGCAGTTACGATTATGGAAGGGTGGGAGATACGCAGTATTTT.

The J gene is TRBJ1-2, the V gene TRBV6-1; D might be TRBD1 (6 bases). Germline V gives CDR1 MNHNS, CDR2 SASEGT. The V end was cut by 3 bases, the J end by 4 bases, with 12 bases between. There are 14 residues in the CDR3. In DNA form, the CDR3 reads TGTGCCAGCAGTGACCTGGACAGCATCTATGGCTACACCTTC. Translation gives CASSDLDSIYGYTF.

This rearrangement joins TRBV10-3 to TRBJ1-1; D remains unclear. V lost 7 bases to trimming and J lost 0 bases, with 9 bases between them. The CDR3 extends over 13 amino acids. Germline V gives CDR1 ENHRY, CDR2 SYGVKD. The CDR3 bases are TGTGCCATCAAGACGGAGATGAACACTGAAGCTTTCTTT. It encodes CAIKTEMNTEAFF.

V usage is TRBV9 and J usage is TRBJ1-3; D is ambiguous. From germline, CDR1 is SGDLS and CDR2 YYNGEE. Trimming removed 4 bases at V and 4 bases at J, with 12 bases between. This CDR3 is 14 amino acids long. In DNA, the CDR3 is TGTGCCAGCAGCCAGCCCGCCTCGGGAAACACCATATATTTT. Protein sequence: CASSQPASGNTIYF.

Only one count was recorded for this clone. V and J are TRBV7-2 and TRBJ1-3, with D maybe TRBD1 (6 bases). Germline assignment: CDR1 SGHTA and CDR2 FQGNSA. V was clipped by 5 bases and J by 2 bases, with 7 bases between them. This CDR3 has 13 residues. CDR3: CASSRDTGNTIYF. In DNA form, the CDR3 reads TGTGCCAGCAGCCGGGACACTGGAAACACCATATATTTT.

The DNA for the CDR3 is TGTGCCTGGAGTGCCGGGACGAACTATGGCTACACCTTC. Translation: CAWSAGTNYGYTF. The chain has TRBV30 and TRBJ1-2, with D possibly TRBD1 on 5 matching bases. Trimming removed 1 base at V and 2 bases at J, with 8 bases between. This CDR3 spans 13 amino acids. Germline V gives CDR1 GTSNPN, CDR2 SVGIG (reference sequence).

The chain uses TRBV27 and TRBJ2-3; 7 bases are a match to TRBD2. With 2 bases clipped from V and 7 bases from J, the junction kept 6 bases outside the gene matches. The V gene's germline CDR1 is MNHEY and CDR2 SMNVEV (reference sequence). CDR3 size: 14 residues. The CDR3 nucleotides read TGTGCCAGCAGTTTAACCGGGACTACCAATACGCAGTATTTT. Translated, it gives CASSLTGTTNTQYF.

A remark on this clone: The same CDR3 is also encoded by other DNA sequences in this sample. The chain employs TRBV6-1 and TRBJ1-3; D is ambiguous. From germline, CDR1 is MNHNS and CDR2 SASEGT. V was shortened by 1 base and J by 4 bases, with 5 bases between the two germline ends. The CDR3 extends over 13 amino acids. The CDR3 DNA is TGTGCCAGCAGTGAAGTTCGGGGAAACACCATATATTTT. This gives the protein CASSEVRGNTIYF.

This sequence joins TRBV30 and TRBJ2-4, with 10 bases lining up with TRBD2. J gave up 3 bases and V 4 bases, and 9 bases lay outside the gene matches. The CDR3 contains 16 residues. Germline CDR1 and CDR2: GTSNPN and SVGIG (reference sequence). Here the CDR3 DNA reads TGTGCCTGGACCAGCGGGGGGGCCGGAGGCAAAAACATTCAGTACTTC. Translated: CAWTSGGAGGKNIQYF.

The J gene is TRBJ2-1, the V gene TRBV27; TRBD2 matches at 11 bases. V lost 6 bases to trimming and J lost 6 bases; unmatched junction nucleotides: 7. The germline V gene has CDR1 MNHEY and CDR2 SMNVEV (reference sequence). The CDR3 extends over 15 amino acids. CDR3 sequence reads: CASRPIAGGPNEQFF. CDR3 DNA sequence: TGTGCCAGCAGACCAATAGCGGGGGGGCCCAATGAGCAGTTCTTC.

In the case of this clone: In the same sample, other DNA sequences code for this CDR3. The chain joins TRBV5-5 to TRBJ1-1; D is perhaps TRBD1 (5 bases). CDR1 is SGHKS and CDR2 is YYEKEE in the germline V gene (reference sequence). V was pared by 4 bases and J by 0 bases, with 10 bases between. The CDR3 is 14 amino acids. The CDR3 DNA reads TGTGCCAGCAGCCGATTACAGGTGAACACTGAAGCTTTCTTT. Its protein is CASSRLQVNTEAFF.